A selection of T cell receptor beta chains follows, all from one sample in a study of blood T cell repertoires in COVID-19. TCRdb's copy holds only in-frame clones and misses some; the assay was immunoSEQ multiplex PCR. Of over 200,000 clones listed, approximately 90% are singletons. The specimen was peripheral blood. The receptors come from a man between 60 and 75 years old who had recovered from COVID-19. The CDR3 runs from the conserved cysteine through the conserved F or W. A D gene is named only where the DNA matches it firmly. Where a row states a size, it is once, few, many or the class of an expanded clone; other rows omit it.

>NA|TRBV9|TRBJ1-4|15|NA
TGTGCCAGCAGCGTAATGGAGGGGCAGAATGAAAAACTGTTTTTT
CASSVMEGQNEKLFF
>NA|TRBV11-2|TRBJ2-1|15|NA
TGTGCCAGCAGCTTGGGCGGGGGCCAGTACAATGAGCAGTTCTTC
CASSLGGGQYNEQFF
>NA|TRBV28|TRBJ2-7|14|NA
TGTGCCAGCAGTTTATACATTCCTCCCTACGAGCAGTACTTC
CASSLYIPPYEQYF
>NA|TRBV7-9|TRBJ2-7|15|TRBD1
TGTGCCAGCAGCTCACAGGGGACAGTTACCTACGAGCAGTACTTC
CASSSQGTVTYEQYF
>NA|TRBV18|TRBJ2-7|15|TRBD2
TGTGCCAGCTCACAGAGCGGGAGAGGGTTAGACGAGCAGTACTTC
CASSQSGRGLDEQYF
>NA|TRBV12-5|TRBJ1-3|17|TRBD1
TGTGCTAGTGCTCGTGGGGGAACAGGGGGCGTTGGAAACACCATATATTTT
CASARGGTGGVGNTIYF
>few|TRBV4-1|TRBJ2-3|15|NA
TGCGCCAGCAGCCAAGCTCAAAGTGAGGCAGATACGCAGTATTTT
CASSQAQSEADTQYF
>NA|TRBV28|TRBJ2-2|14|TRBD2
TGTGCCAGCATGTCTAGCGGTGTCACCGGGGAGCTGTTTTTT
CASMSSGVTGELFF
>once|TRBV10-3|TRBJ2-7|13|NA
TGTGCCATCAGTGAGTCAGCTAGCGCGGAGCAGTACTTC
CAISESASAEQYF
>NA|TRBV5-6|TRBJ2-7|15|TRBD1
TGTGCCAGCAGCTTGGGTGGGACAGGTGTTTACGAGCAGTACTTC
CASSLGGTGVYEQYF
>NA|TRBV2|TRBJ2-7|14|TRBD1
TGTGCCAGCAGTGATGGGACAGTAGGCTACGAGCAGTACTTC
CASSDGTVGYEQYF
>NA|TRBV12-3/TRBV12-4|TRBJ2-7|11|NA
TGTGCCAGCACAGAAAACTACGAGCAGTACTTC
CASTENYEQYF
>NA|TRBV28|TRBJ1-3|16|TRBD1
TGTGCCAGCAGTCTAGGGACAGGGGAGATTGGAAACACCATATATTTT
CASSLGTGEIGNTIYF
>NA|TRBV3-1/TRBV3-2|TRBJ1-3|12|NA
TGTGCCAGCAGCCAAGACAGAAACACCATATATTTT
CASSQDRNTIYF
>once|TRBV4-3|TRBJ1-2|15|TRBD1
TGCGCCAGCAGCACCGGGACAGGGAGTAACTATGGCTACACCTTC
CASSTGTGSNYGYTF
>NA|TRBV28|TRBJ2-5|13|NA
TGTGCCAGCAGTTTGGACAGCAAAGAGACCCAGTACTTC
CASSLDSKETQYF
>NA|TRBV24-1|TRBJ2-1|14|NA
TGTGCCACCAGCGGGGGGCCCCTCTACAATGAGCAGTTCTTC
CATSGGPLYNEQFF
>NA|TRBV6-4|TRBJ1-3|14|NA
TGTGCCAGCAGTGACCCCCGAGCTGGAAACACCATATATTTT
CASSDPRAGNTIYF
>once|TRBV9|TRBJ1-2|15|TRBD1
TGTGCCAGCAGCGGGTTGGGACAGGGTACCGCTGGCTACACCTTC
CASSGLGQGTAGYTF
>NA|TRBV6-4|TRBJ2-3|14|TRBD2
TGTGCCAGCAGTGTCGCTAGCGGGACAGATACGCAGTATTTT
CASSVASGTDTQYF
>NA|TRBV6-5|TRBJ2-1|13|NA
TGTGCCACCACTTCCCCAGGGCATAATGAGCAGTTCTTC
CATTSPGHNEQFF
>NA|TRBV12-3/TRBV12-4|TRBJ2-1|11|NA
TGTGCCAGCAGTTTAGGAGCTGAGCAGTTCTTC
CASSLGAEQFF
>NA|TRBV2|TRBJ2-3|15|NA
TGTGCCAGCAGTGAAGTACAGGGACGAACAGATACGCAGTATTTT
CASSEVQGRTDTQYF
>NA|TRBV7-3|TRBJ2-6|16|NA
TGTGCCAGCAGCTTAACGGGGGGCTCTGGGGCCAACGTCCTGACTTTC
CASSLTGGSGANVLTF
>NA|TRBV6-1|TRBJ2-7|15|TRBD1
TGTGCCAGCAGTGAAGGGGGGACAGGGACCTACGAGCAGTACTTC
CASSEGGTGTYEQYF
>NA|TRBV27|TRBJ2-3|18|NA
TGTGCCAGCAGTTTATCTACTGTGGCGGGGCGAAACACAGATACGCAGTATTTT
CASSLSTVAGRNTDTQYF
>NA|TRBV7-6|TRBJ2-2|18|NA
TGTGCCAGCAGCTTAGTAGTCCCCAGCGGGTCGAACACCGGGGAGCTGTTTTTT
CASSLVVPSGSNTGELFF
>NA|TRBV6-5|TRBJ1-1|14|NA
TGTGCCAGCAGCCTAAGACCAAGGGGAACTGAAGCTTTCTTT
CASSLRPRGTEAFF
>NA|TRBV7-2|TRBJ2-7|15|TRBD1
TGTGCCAGCAGCTTAGACCCAGGGGGAACACGAGAGCAGTACTTC
CASSLDPGGTREQYF
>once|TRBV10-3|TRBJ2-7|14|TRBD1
TGTGCCATCGATCCGGGACAGGGGGCCGGAGAGCAGTACTTC
CAIDPGQGAGEQYF
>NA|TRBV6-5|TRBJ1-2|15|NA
TGTGCCAACTCATTCGACGGACTCCCTTTATATGGCTACACCTTC
CANSFDGLPLYGYTF
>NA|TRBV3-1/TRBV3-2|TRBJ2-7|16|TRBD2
TGTGCCAGCAGCCAAGGGACTAGCGGGGGGGCGAAAGAGCAGTACTTC
CASSQGTSGGAKEQYF
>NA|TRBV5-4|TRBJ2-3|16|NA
TGTGCCAGCAGCCCGCCGACAGGGAGGCAGGCAGATACGCAGTATTTT
CASSPPTGRQADTQYF
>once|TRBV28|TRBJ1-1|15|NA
TGTGCCAGCAGTTTATGGCAGTCCCCAAACACTGAAGCTTTCTTT
CASSLWQSPNTEAFF
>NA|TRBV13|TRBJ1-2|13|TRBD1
TGTGCCAGCAGCTATCTTCGGACAGGGTCCTACACCTTC
CASSYLRTGSYTF
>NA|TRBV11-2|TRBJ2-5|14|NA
TGTGCCAGCAGCTTTAGAGACAGCCAGGAGACCCAGTACTTC
CASSFRDSQETQYF
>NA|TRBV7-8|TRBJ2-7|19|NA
TGTGCCAGCAGCTTAATACTTGGCCTCCCGCGGGGGCCCGCCTACGAGCAGTACTTC
CASSLILGLPRGPAYEQYF
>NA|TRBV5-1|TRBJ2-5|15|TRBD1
TGCGCCAGCAGCTCGACAGGGGGCGGGCAAGAGACCCAGTACTTC
CASSSTGGGQETQYF
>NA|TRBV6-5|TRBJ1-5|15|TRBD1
TGTGCCAGCAGTCGGACAGGGCCAAACAATCAGCCCCAGCATTTT
CASSRTGPNNQPQHF
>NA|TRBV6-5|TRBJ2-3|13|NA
TGTGCCAGTAAGGACACCGGCACAGATACGCAGTATTTT
CASKDTGTDTQYF
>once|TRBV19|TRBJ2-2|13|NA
TGTGCCAGTAGTAGTCTCCTCACCGGGGAGCTGTTTTTT
CASSSLLTGELFF
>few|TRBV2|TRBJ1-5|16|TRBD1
TGTGCCAGCAAGGGACAGGGATCTTATAGCAATCAGCCCCAGCATTTT
CASKGQGSYSNQPQHF
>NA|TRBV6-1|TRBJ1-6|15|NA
TGTGCCAGCAGTGAAAGCAGGGCCTATAATTCACCCCTCCACTTT
CASSESRAYNSPLHF
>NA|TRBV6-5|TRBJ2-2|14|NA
TGTGCCAGTTATAACGCACAGGGCACCGGGGAGCTGTTTTTT
CASYNAQGTGELFF
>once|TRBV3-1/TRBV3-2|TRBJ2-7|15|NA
TGTGCCAGCAGCCAAGATAGTGGGGGGTCCTACGAGCAGTACTTC
CASSQDSGGSYEQYF
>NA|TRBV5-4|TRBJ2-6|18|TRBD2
TGTGCCAGCAGCCAGGACCTAGCGGGAGCATCTGGGGCCAACGTCCTGACTTTC
CASSQDLAGASGANVLTF
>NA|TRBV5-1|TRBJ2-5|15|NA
TGCGCCAGCAGCTTGAGGGCGGGGCGGGAAGAGACCCAGTACTTC
CASSLRAGREETQYF
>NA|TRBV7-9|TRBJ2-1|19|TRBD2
TGTGCCAGCAGCTTAGCGACCCGGACTAGCGGGTCCTCCTACAATGAGCAGTTCTTC
CASSLATRTSGSSYNEQFF
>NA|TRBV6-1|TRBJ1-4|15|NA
TGTGCCAGCAGTGATTTGCAGGGGACTAATGAAAAACTGTTTTTT
CASSDLQGTNEKLFF
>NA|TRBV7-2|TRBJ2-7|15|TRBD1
TGTGCCAGCAGCTTGCCGGGACAGGGCGTCAACGAGCAGTACTTC
CASSLPGQGVNEQYF